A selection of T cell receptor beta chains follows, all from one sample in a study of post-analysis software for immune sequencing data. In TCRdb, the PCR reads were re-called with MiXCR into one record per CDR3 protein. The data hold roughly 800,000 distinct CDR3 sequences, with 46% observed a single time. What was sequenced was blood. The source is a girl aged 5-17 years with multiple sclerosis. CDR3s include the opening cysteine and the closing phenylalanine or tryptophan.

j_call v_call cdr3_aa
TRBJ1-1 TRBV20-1 CSARGRLSTEAFF
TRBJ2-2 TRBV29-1 CSVDKGPGELFF
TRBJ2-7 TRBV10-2 CASSENWSRELYYEQYF
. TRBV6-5 CASSYGQGLTQYF
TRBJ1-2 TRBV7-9 CASSLASLDGYTF
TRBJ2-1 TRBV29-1 CSVEGWQGNDEQFF
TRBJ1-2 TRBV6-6 CASSYTLGHGYTF
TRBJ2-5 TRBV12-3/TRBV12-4 CANSFWKETQYF
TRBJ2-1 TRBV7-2 CASSFIAGVEFF
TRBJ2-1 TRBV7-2 CASSPLGAGNEQFF
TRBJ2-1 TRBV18 CASSPSSGGPHNEQFF
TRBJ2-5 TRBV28 CASQREPNLQETQYF
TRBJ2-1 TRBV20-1 CSARIPEQFF
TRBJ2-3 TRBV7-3 CASSSQPGYTDTQYF
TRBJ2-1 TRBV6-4 CASSSTSGKGNEQFF
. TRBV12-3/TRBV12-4 CASSFDWGDEQYF
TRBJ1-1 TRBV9 CASSVGSGQGSNTEAFF
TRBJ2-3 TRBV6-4 CASSEVVGRADTQYF
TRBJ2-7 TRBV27 CASSLGMGGYEQYF
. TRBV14 CASAQADEQYF
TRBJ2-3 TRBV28 CASRPGLATDTQYF
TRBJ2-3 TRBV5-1 CASSMGLAGITDTQYF
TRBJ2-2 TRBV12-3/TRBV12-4 CASRPIGGKNTGELFF
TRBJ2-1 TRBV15 CATGTGDNEQFF